There are many counts of the clone carrying this T cell receptor beta chain. Unique molecular identifiers were used to barcode this TCRbeta library. TCRdb passed the PCR reads through MiXCR, listing each CDR3 protein once. Of 40,000 to 60,000 distinct CDR3 sequences detected, around 9% appear once; the ten largest clones hold approximately 25%. The entry originates in a study of T-cell reconstitution after alpha-beta-depleted transplantation in children. Looked up from germline, CDR1 is DFQATT and CDR2 is SNEGSKA (reference sequence). V was clipped by 5 bases and J by 3 bases; unmatched bases: 3. The CDR3 is 12 amino acids.

This sequence originates from a male patient under 10 years old who had a stem cell transplant for chronic granulomatous disease, so the T cells may come from the graft donor. Sequenced here: PBMCs, mostly from graft donor cells, sampled 60 days after TCRalphabeta/CD19-depleted stem cell transplant. J is TRBJ1-2 and V is TRBV20-1; TRBD1 aligns across 7 bases. In nucleotides, the CDR3 is TGCAGTGCTCGACAGGGTGACTATGGCTACACCTTC. Protein product: CSARQGDYGYTF.